The present T cell receptor beta chain was sequenced within a study of blood T cell repertoires in COVID-19. In the study overall: Spain, Italy and the United States supplied samples that represented acute and convalescent COVID-19.

Sequenced by immunoSEQ multiplex PCR; TCRdb stores in-frame clones only, minus some. In the table there are 70,000 to 100,000 clones, about 88% of which are singletons. The germline V and J ends were trimmed by 5 bases and 4 bases, with 9 bases remaining between them. Germline-derived CDR1 and CDR2 are SGHTA and FQGNSA. The CDR3 is 13 residues long. The sequence was obtained from a woman at least 80 years old with acute or convalescent COVID-19. Sequenced input: peripheral blood. The rearrangement joins TRBV7-2 to TRBJ2-1; D gene uncertain. This CDR3 reads CASSPGSYNEQFF. CDR3 in DNA: TGTGCCAGCAGCCCTGGCTCTTACAATGAGCAGTTCTTC.